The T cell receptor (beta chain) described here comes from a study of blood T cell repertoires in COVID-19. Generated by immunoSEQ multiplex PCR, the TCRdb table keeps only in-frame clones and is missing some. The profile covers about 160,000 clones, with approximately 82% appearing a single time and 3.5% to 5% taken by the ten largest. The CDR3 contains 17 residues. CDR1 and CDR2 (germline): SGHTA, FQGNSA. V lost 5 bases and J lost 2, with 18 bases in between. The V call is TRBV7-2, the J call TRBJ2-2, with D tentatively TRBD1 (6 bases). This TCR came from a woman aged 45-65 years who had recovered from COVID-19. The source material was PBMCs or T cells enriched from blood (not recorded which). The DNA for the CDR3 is TGTGCCAGCAGCCCAAGGGTGGTAGGGACAAACACCGGGGAGCTGTTTTTT. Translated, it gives CASSPRVVGTNTGELFF.